The 5 T cell receptor beta chains presented below share a single source sample, sequenced in a study of Ad26.COV2.S vaccination and SARS-CoV-2 variants. Treatment indicated: 15 to 20 received Ad26.COV2.S at low or high dose, single or two shots; five or six received placebo; per-sample allocation not given. Sampling occurred on day 63 after the first vaccine or placebo injection. The table came from immunoSEQ multiplex PCR; TCRdb's copy has only in-frame clones and leaves some out. The table has roughly 320,000 clones, around four fifths seen once; the top ten hold under 2.5%. Sequencing was performed on peripheral blood, taken in a trial of Ad26.COV2.S vaccine versus placebo. Receptors originate from a person aged 18-60 years who received the Ad26.COV2.S COVID-19 vaccine or a placebo.

In this sample, this clone turned up a few times. The rearrangement uses TRBV2 and TRBJ1-1; D is undetermined. V lost 7 bases, J lost 6 bases, and 24 bases lay in between. The germline V gene has CDR1 SNHLY and CDR2 FYNNEI. The CDR3 extends over 16 amino acids. CDR3 sequence reads: CASISLEARFGAEAFF. In nucleotides, the CDR3 is TGTGCCAGCATAAGTCTCGAAGCCCGATTTGGGGCTGAAGCTTTCTTT. Full variable domain (rest looked up from reference TRBV2 and TRBJ1-1): EPEVTQTPSHQVTQMGQEVILRCVPISNHLYFYWYRQILGQKVEFLVSFYNNEISEKSEIFDDQFSVERPDGSNFTLKIRSTKLEDSAMYFCASISLEARFGAEAFFGQGTRLTVV.

The chain uses TRBV9 and TRBJ2-2, with D maybe TRBD1 (6 bases). Trimming shortened V by 0 bases and J by 7 bases, and 10 bases separated the two germline ends. Per germline, CDR1 SGDLS and CDR2 YYNGEE. The length of the CDR3 is 14 residues. CDR3 DNA sequence: TGTGCCAGCAGCGTAGACAGGGCGGACGGGGAGCTGTTTTTT. This translates into CASSVDRADGELFF.

This clone was seen a handful of times. This chain uses TRBV4-2 with TRBJ2-7; 7 bases agree with TRBD1. Trimming at V came to 0 bases and at J to 0 bases, leaving 2 bases not matched to a gene. CDR3 size: 15 residues. Germline values: CDR1 LGHNA, CDR2 YNFKEQ. CDR3 coding DNA: TGTGCCAGCAGCCAAGACCGGGACAGCTCCTACGAGCAGTACTTC. Encoded protein: CASSQDRDSSYEQYF.

This clone was seen just once. The rearrangement uses TRBV27 and TRBJ1-2; the match to TRBD1 covers 8 bases. The CDR3 consists of 15 residues. Germline trimming cut 1 base from V and 6 bases from J; bases unmatched to any gene: 7. Per the germline V gene, CDR1 is MNHEY and CDR2 is SMNVEV (reference sequence). The CDR3 DNA sequence: TGTGCCAGCAGTTTATATACAGGGGGTGTGAATGGCTACACCTTC. It is translated as CASSLYTGGVNGYTF.

This rearrangement joins TRBV9 to TRBJ1-1, with a weak D call TRBD1 (6 bases). The CDR3 is made up of 14 amino acids. Germline values: CDR1 SGDLS, CDR2 YYNGEE. V lost 0 bases and J lost 5, with 11 bases in between. CDR3 sequence (DNA): TGTGCCAGCAGCGTAGAGGGGGGGCGGACTGAAGCTTTCTTT. It yields the protein CASSVEGGRTEAFF.